This entry lists 22 T cell receptor beta chains sequenced from one sample in a study of cytomegalovirus exposure and HLA in healthy donors (dated by TCRdb to about 2017). Libraries were constructed by the immunoSEQ multiplex PCR assay. TCRdb holds this immuneACCESS table with in-frame rearrangements only. Some clones are missing; in checked studies, unresolved V genes explain under half, and the rest has no known cause. Across this sample there are around 52,000 clones, with approximately 88% seen only once. Together, the top ten hold about 6.7% of the sample. Sequenced sample: PBMCs. These receptor sequences come from a woman in her thirties in good health and CMV-seronegative.

This chain uses TRBV7-9 with TRBJ2-7, with TRBD2 matching over 7 bases. CDR1 and CDR2 from the germline V gene are SEHNR and FQNEAQ (reference sequence). This CDR3 has 12 amino acids. V lost 6 bases, J lost 3 bases, and 2 bases stayed unmatched. CDR3 bases: TGTGCCAGCAGTTGGGGGGGCTACGAGCAGTACTTC. This codes for CASSWGGYEQYF.

The table lists this clone with a count of one. The J gene is TRBJ1-5, the V gene TRBV2; possible D gene TRBD1, 6 bases. CDR1 SNHLY and CDR2 FYNNEI come from the germline V gene. Trimming took 9 bases from V and 1 from J, leaving 7 bases between them. The CDR3 has 12 residues. The CDR3 loop reads CASGQSNQPQHF. The CDR3 bases are TGTGCCAGTGGACAGAGCAATCAGCCCCAGCATTTT.

V gene TRBV6-5 combines with J gene TRBJ1-4, with 10 bases fitting TRBD1. This CDR3 has 15 amino acids. V shed 5 bases, J shed 7 bases, and the junction held 7 bases outside the gene matches. Germline CDR1 reads MNHEY; CDR2 reads SVGAGI. For the CDR3, the DNA is TGTGCCAGCAGTCCCGACAGGGGGCACAGTGAAAAACTGTTTTTT. Protein: CASSPDRGHSEKLFF.

The sample holds one count of this clone. The V and J genes are TRBV6-5 and TRBJ2-3, with TRBD1 as a possible D gene (5 bases). Trimming stripped 2 bases from V and 5 bases from J, with 14 bases between. Germline values: CDR1 MNHEY, CDR2 SVGAGI. The CDR3 is 15 residues long. The CDR3 nucleotides are TGTGCCAGCAGTTACGCCAGGGATAGTTTAGATACGCAGTATTTT. Translation gives CASSYARDSLDTQYF.

The genes are TRBV25-1 and TRBJ2-5; 7 bases agree with TRBD1. The length of the CDR3 is 15 residues. With 5 bases clipped from V and 5 bases from J, the junction kept 11 bases outside the gene matches. Germline V gene lookup returns CDR1 MGHDK and CDR2 SYGVNS. CDR3 DNA: TGTGCCAGCAGTAAACAGGGGAATGGCGGGGAGACCCAGTACTTC. It codes for CASSKQGNGGETQYF.

Only one count was recorded for this clone. The J gene is TRBJ2-7, the V gene TRBV10-1; perhaps TRBD2 as D (5 bases). The CDR3 loop spans 11 amino acids. The germline V gene encodes CDR1 WNHNN and CDR2 SYGVQD (reference sequence). V lost 6 bases to trimming and J lost 2 bases, with 5 bases between them. This CDR3 is CASRRAYEQYF. In DNA, the CDR3 is TGCGCCAGCAGGAGGGCCTACGAGCAGTACTTC.

This chain links TRBV28 with TRBJ2-1, with a possible D match to TRBD2 (5 bases). CDR3 length: 18 residues. CDR1 is MDHEN, CDR2 SYDVKM, per germline. Trimming removed 1 base from V and 5 bases from J, with 21 bases in between. The DNA of the CDR3 is TGTGCCAGCAGTTTATTGGGTTTCGAGGGTCGGCCCCACAATGAGCAGTTCTTC. This translates into CASSLLGFEGRPHNEQFF.

The rearrangement links TRBV29-1 to TRBJ2-5; D gene ambiguous. V lost 0 bases, J lost 5 bases, and 7 bases lay in between. CDR1 SQVTM and CDR2 ANQGSEA come from the germline V gene. The CDR3 totals 12 residues. The CDR3 is CSVEEVEETQYF. DNA of the CDR3: TGCAGCGTTGAAGAAGTAGAGGAGACCCAGTACTTC. The whole variable domain, remainder taken from reference TRBV29-1 and TRBJ2-5, is SAVISQKPSRDICQRGTSLTIQCQVDSQVTMMFWYRQQPGQSLTLIATANQGSEATYESGFVIDKFPISRPNLTFSTLTVSNMSPEDSSIYLCSVEEVEETQYFGPGTRLLVL.

Only one count was recorded for this clone. This chain links TRBV9 with TRBJ1-1; 8 bases agree with TRBD1. V shed 4 bases, J shed 0 bases, and the junction held 11 bases outside the gene matches. There are 17 residues in the CDR3. Germline V gene data show CDR1 as SGDLS and CDR2 as YYNGEE. CDR3 sequence reads: CASSPPDRAFMNTEAFF. CDR3 bases: TGTGCCAGCAGCCCCCCGGACAGGGCCTTTATGAACACTGAAGCTTTCTTT.

The rearrangement uses TRBV28 and TRBJ2-7; no firm D call. V was trimmed by 1 base and J by 3 bases, leaving 4 bases between them. Germline V lookup: CDR1 MDHEN, CDR2 SYDVKM. The CDR3 totals 12 residues. The CDR3 here is CASSLFGYEQYF. The CDR3 DNA reads TGTGCCAGCAGTTTATTCGGCTACGAGCAGTACTTC.

The V call is TRBV4-3, the J call TRBJ2-5; a weak D match, TRBD2 (7 bases). Germline values: CDR1 LGHNA, CDR2 YSLEER. This CDR3 spans 18 amino acids. V lost 0 bases, J lost 10 bases, and 27 bases lay in between. The CDR3 DNA follows: TGCGCCAGCAGCCAAGATTGGGGGGCCCAGCGGGACGCCCGGGTCCAGTACTTC. Protein product: CASSQDWGAQRDARVQYF.

This sequence joins TRBV11-3 and TRBJ2-2; 11 nucleotides agree with TRBD1. The CDR3 spans 17 residues. Germline V CDR1 and CDR2: SGHNT, YENEEA. After removal of 5 bases from V and 5 bases from J, the junction contained 10 bases not matched to a gene. CDR3 residues: CASSGYRDRGKTGELFF. The CDR3 coding sequence is TGTGCCAGCAGCGGTTACCGGGACAGGGGGAAAACCGGGGAGCTGTTTTTT.

The chain carries TRBV28 and TRBJ1-2, with 7 bases fitting TRBD1. V was pared by 4 bases and J by 3 bases, with 5 bases of the junction left unmatched. The CDR3 loop spans 14 amino acids. Germline V gene sequence: CDR1 MDHEN, CDR2 SYDVKM. CDR3 protein: CASSSETGYYGYTF. The DNA of the CDR3 is TGTGCCAGCAGTTCCGAGACAGGGTACTATGGCTACACCTTC.

The chain links TRBV15 to TRBJ2-7; TRBD1 is a possible D gene (5 bases). CDR3 size: 16 residues. The V end lost 1 base, the J end lost 3 bases, and 16 bases lay between the germline ends. Germline-derived CDR1 and CDR2 are LNHNV and YYDKDF (reference sequence). In DNA, the CDR3 is TGTGCCACCAGCAGAGCAGGTGCAGGGTACGGCTACGAGCAGTACTTC. Its translation is CATSRAGAGYGYEQYF. Using reference TRBV15 and TRBJ2-7 for the parts outside the CDR3, the full variable domain is DAMVIQNPRYQVTQFGKPVTLSCSQTLNHNVMYWYQQKSSQAPKLLFHYYDKDFNNEADTPDNFQSRRPNTSFCFLDIRSPGLGDTAMYLCATSRAGAGYGYEQYFGPGTRLTVT.

V gene TRBV2 combines with J gene TRBJ1-4, with 8 nucleotides matching TRBD1. J lost 6 bases, V lost 7 bases, and 16 bases had no gene match. The CDR3 is 17 residues long. The germline V gene has CDR1 SNHLY and CDR2 FYNNEI. CDR3: CASIPDRALWKDEKLFF. CDR3 DNA: TGTGCCAGCATTCCGGACAGGGCATTGTGGAAGGATGAAAAACTGTTTTTT.

The chain employs TRBV4-1 and TRBJ1-1; D gene unclear. The CDR3 has 14 amino acids. Germline assignment: CDR1 MGHRA and CDR2 YSYEKL. Trimming pared 1 base from V and 5 bases from J, leaving 11 bases between. CDR3 sequence reads: CASSQVRGGTEAFF. The CDR3 nucleotides are TGCGCCAGCAGCCAAGTTCGGGGTGGAACTGAAGCTTTCTTT.

This clone was seen a few times. The V call is TRBV9, the J call TRBJ1-3, with 7 bases identical to TRBD1. The ends lost 0 bases at V and 0 bases at J; junction bases unmatched: 6. Germline V CDR1 and CDR2: SGDLS, YYNGEE. This CDR3 is 17 amino acids long. This CDR3 is CASSVEDRRTSGNTIYF. The CDR3 DNA reads as TGTGCCAGCAGCGTAGAGGACAGGAGGACCTCTGGAAACACCATATATTTT.

J is TRBJ2-7 and V is TRBV10-3, with D possibly being TRBD2 (7 bases). The CDR3 has 13 residues. Trimming removed 2 bases from V and 7 bases from J, with 12 bases in between. Germline V lookup: CDR1 ENHRY, CDR2 SYGVKD. The CDR3 DNA sequence: TGTGCCATCAGTGAGGGGGGGGCGCGGGAGCAGTACTTC. It is translated as CAISEGGAREQYF.

This clone was seen a handful of times. This rearrangement joins TRBV5-1 to TRBJ1-5; 8 positions match TRBD1. V lost 4 bases to trimming and J lost 5 bases; unmatched junction nucleotides: 5. The CDR3 is 14 amino acids. Germline CDR1 and CDR2: SGHRS and YFSETQ. CDR3 nucleotides: TGCGCCAGCAGCCTACAGGGGGGCGATCAGCCCCAGCATTTT. Protein: CASSLQGGDQPQHF.

The chain uses TRBV7-3 and TRBJ2-3; TRBD1 is a possible D gene (5 bases). The CDR3 consists of 15 residues. Germline CDR1 is SGHTA and CDR2 is FQGTGA. V gave up 5 bases and J gave up 4 bases, with 16 bases separating them. Here the CDR3 reads CASSPGIVGADTQYF. CDR3 nucleotides: TGTGCCAGCAGCCCAGGGATCGTGGGCGCAGATACGCAGTATTTT.

The chain has TRBV19 and TRBJ1-5, with 7 bases fitting TRBD1. The J segment lost 3 bases and the V segment lost 10 bases, leaving 3 bases of the junction unmatched. The CDR3 is made up of 12 amino acids. In germline, CDR1 is LNHDA, CDR2 SQIVND (reference sequence). The CDR3, as DNA: TGTGCCACACAGGGGCCCAATCAGCCCCAGCATTTT. This codes for CATQGPNQPQHF.

CDR3 coding DNA: TGTGCCAGCAGCGTTTCGGACAGGGGGGCAGAAAAACTGTTTTTT. This translates into CASSVSDRGAEKLFF. V and J are TRBV9 and TRBJ1-4; TRBD1 aligns across 10 bases. The CDR3 consists of 15 residues. Germline V gene data show CDR1 as SGDLS and CDR2 as YYNGEE. J was trimmed by 8 bases and V by 2 bases; bases with no gene match: 6.